This TCR beta chain was recorded in a study of blood T cell repertoires in COVID-19. Whole-study context: T cells, B-cell-depleted T cells, or PBMCs provided the cDNA or gDNA that served as material.

In the original analysis: Cell counts per sample came from amplifying reference gene primers. Sequencing was performed with immunoSEQ multiplex PCR; in TCRdb, only in-frame clones are kept and a portion is missing. The V and J calls and clone size were taken over from that table, and D and trimming were inferred from the DNA. The table shows a few hundred thousand clones, with 65% to 90% occurring only once. There are 13 residues in the CDR3. Deletions cut 0 bases from V and 9 bases from J, with 12 bases between. CDR1 is SGHRS, CDR2 YFSETQ, per germline. The clonotype was recovered from a man aged 45 to 65 with acute or convalescent COVID-19. The V gene is TRBV5-1, the J gene TRBJ1-2, with D perhaps TRBD1 (6 bases). Sequencing was carried out using peripheral blood. The CDR3 here is CASSLDREGSYTF. For the CDR3, the DNA is TGCGCCAGCAGCTTGGACAGGGAAGGGAGCTACACCTTC.